This TCR beta chain stems from a study of shared clonotypes between healthy human individuals. Concerning this clone: The same CDR3 can be traced to other DNA sequences in this sample.

Only in-frame clones appear in the TCRdb table, and some are missing; sequencing was by immunoSEQ multiplex PCR. Among nearly 1,000,000 clones listed, 76% were seen once. CDR1 ENHRY and CDR2 SYGVKD come from the germline V gene. The CDR3 consists of 11 residues. V lost 4 bases and J 4 bases, leaving 4 bases between the germline ends. Material: memory CD4+ T cells sorted from blood. Indicated subset: CD45RA-negative fraction. The TCR sequence derives from a man aged 18 to 30 in good health. The chain links TRBV10-3 to TRBJ2-5; the D is unclear. The CDR3 loop is CAISGGETQYF. CDR3 bases: TGTGCCATCAGTGGGGGAGAGACCCAGTACTTC.